The entry below describes one T cell receptor beta chain. The antigen remains unidentified. TCRdb's table, derived via immunoSEQ multiplex PCR, lists solely in-frame clones and lacks some. The sample shows under 150,000 clones, roughly 87% of them seen only once. Germline V gene lookup returns CDR1 MNHNY and CDR2 SVGAGI (reference sequence). CDR3 size: 16 residues. V lost 7 bases to trimming and J lost 4 bases, with 22 bases between them. The data were taken from a study of T cell responses to AZD1222 COVID-19 vaccine. Study-wide findings and caveats: White British people made up most donors, females outnumbered males, and clonal diversity was possibly underestimated. Baseline seropositivity characterized only six AZD1222 recipients. In the spike-specific TCR repertoire, nearly half reportedly target unmutated variant regions. Elevations in Spike-specific TCR breadth and depth followed administration of two AZD1222 doses.

V and J are TRBV6-6 and TRBJ1-1; D is ambiguous. Source: peripheral blood, taken 28 days after the second AZD1222 dose. The clonotype comes from an adult who received the AZD1222 COVID-19 vaccine. The CDR3 here is CASTKITGLVPTEAFF. CDR3 DNA: TGTGCCAGCACCAAGATCACCGGACTGGTGCCCACTGAAGCTTTCTTT.